Sequencing of this TCR beta chain was carried out in a study of response to subunit inactivated influenza vaccine. Overall study findings and caveats: A suggestion made by the authors is that each seasonal influenza vaccination recruits few new T cells.

As for this clonotype: The antigen is undetermined.

Trimming shortened V by 5 bases and J by 7 bases, and 27 bases separated the two germline ends. The CDR3 covers 16 residues. Looked up from germline, CDR1 is DFQATT and CDR2 is SNEGSKA (reference sequence). TCRdb reprocessed the RT-PCR reads via MiXCR and lists one record per CDR3 protein. The sample carries under 850,000 distinct CDR3 sequences, 18% recorded once. The source was PBMCs from blood, collected less than 6 days after vaccination. This clonotype was sampled from a man in his fifties who received an inactivated influenza vaccine. The V call is TRBV20-1, the J call TRBJ2-7; a weak D match, TRBD2 (5 bases). CDR3 sequence: CSAGNYRAGRLGEQYF. In DNA, the CDR3 is TGCAGTGCTGGGAATTACCGGGCGGGTAGGCTGGGGGAGCAGTACTTC.